This T cell receptor (beta chain) was documented in a study of blood T cell repertoires in COVID-19. In this sample, this clone turned up once. The table came from immunoSEQ multiplex PCR; TCRdb's copy has only in-frame clones and leaves some out. The table lists approximately 120,000 clones, around 80% of them singletons. V gave up 3 bases and J gave up 3 bases; unmatched junction bases: 5. There are 15 residues in the CDR3. Per germline, CDR1 LNHNV and CDR2 YYDKDF (reference sequence). This chain uses TRBV15 with TRBJ2-3; TRBD2 agrees at 8 bases. The sequenced sample consisted of peripheral blood. The receptor was derived from a woman of 80 years or more with active or convalescent COVID-19. The DNA of the CDR3 is TGTGCCACCAGCAGGTCAGCGGGAGAAACAGATACGCAGTATTTT. It specifies CATSRSAGETDTQYF.